The T cell receptor (beta chain) described here comes from a study of CD8 T cells in Susac syndrome. General study findings and limits: Peak Susac CD8+ clonal expansion was seen in TEMRA cells and active patients. Regarding the TCR sequencing and HLA analysis, the study admitted that a relatively small number of individuals were involved. There were fewer than 20 Susac-specific public clones in total CD8+ repertoires and a few in CD8+ TEMRA repertoires.

While CD8+ and CD4+ T cells were isolated negatively, TEMRA cells were enriched by FACS. In regard to this clonotype: As yet, its antigen is unknown.

With random hexamers, reverse transcription was performed on about 0.45 to 1 ug of RNA. From the immunoSEQ multiplex PCR reads, TCRdb called clonotypes with MiXCR, one entry per CDR3 protein. Of roughly 100,000 distinct CDR3 sequences listed, about 95% are singletons. The V gene lost 2 bases and the J gene lost 8 bases, with 16 bases spanning the gap. CDR1 and CDR2 from the germline V gene are ENHRY and SYGVKD. The CDR3 contains 15 residues. The chain combines TRBV10-3 with TRBJ1-5, with D perhaps TRBD1 (5 bases). Sequencing was performed on CD8+ T cells from PBMCs. This sequence was found in a human donor with Susac syndrome. The CDR3 loop is CAISEEGRALEPQHF. The DNA of the CDR3 is TGTGCCATCAGTGAGGAGGGCAGGGCCTTAGAGCCCCAGCATTTT.